These T cell receptor beta chains were read from a single sample in a study of response to subunit inactivated influenza vaccine. A single record per CDR3 protein comes from TCRdb applying MiXCR to the RT-PCR reads. The sample consists of about 300,000 distinct CDR3 sequences, roughly 22% of them appearing once. Sequences were derived from PBMCs from blood, sampled 21 months after vaccination. These receptor sequences come from a man aged 45-69 years who received an inactivated influenza vaccine. CDR3s include the opening cysteine and the closing phenylalanine or tryptophan. A D gene is named only where the DNA matches it firmly. For some rows the clone size is stated as once, few or many, or as a class when expanded; others skip it.

TRBV20-1	TRBD1	once	TRBJ1-4	CSARRTGLNEKLFF	TGCAGTGCCAGGAGGACAGGACTTAATGAAAAACTGTTTTTT
TRBV5-1	NA	NA	TRBJ1-6	CASSPAGDDNSRLHF	TGCGCCAGCAGCCCAGCAGGGGACGATAATTCACGCCTCCACTTT
TRBV28	NA	few	TRBJ2-1	CASAARGRYNEQFF	TGTGCCAGCGCAGCACGGGGTCGCTACAATGAGCAGTTCTTC
TRBV12-3/TRBV12-4	NA	NA	TRBJ1-2	CASSFRRINYGYTF	TGTGCCAGCAGTTTCCGTCGGATTAACTATGGCTACACCTTC
TRBV5-1	NA	many	TRBJ1-3	CASSGGFSGNTIYF	TGCGCCAGCAGTGGGGGCTTCTCTGGAAACACCATATATTTT
TRBV2	TRBD1	NA	TRBJ1-1	CASRIYRDRVNTEAFF	TGTGCCAGCAGGATTTACCGGGACAGGGTGAACACTGAAGCTTTCTTT
TRBV5-4	NA	NA	TRBJ1-1	CASSPEGGRDTEAFF	TGTGCCAGCAGCCCGGAAGGGGGGAGAGACACTGAAGCTTTCTTT
TRBV19	NA	NA	TRBJ2-3	CASSLQGKRGTDTQYF	TGTGCCAGTAGTCTCCAGGGGAAGAGAGGCACAGATACGCAGTATTTT
TRBV5-1	TRBD2	NA	TRBJ2-3	CASSLALAGANTQYF	TGCGCCAGCAGCTTGGCGCTAGCGGGGGCAAATACGCAGTATTTT
TRBV15	NA	NA	TRBJ1-5	CATSPQSNQPQHF	TGTGCCACCAGCCCACAAAGTAATCAGCCCCAGCATTTT
TRBV5-4	TRBD1	NA	TRBJ2-7	CASSPGQAELYEQYF	TGTGCCAGCAGCCCTGGACAGGCTGAGCTCTACGAGCAGTACTTC
TRBV12-3/TRBV12-4	NA	few	TRBJ1-3	CASRLPGAGNTIYF	TGTGCCAGCAGACTCCCAGGGGCTGGAAACACCATATATTTT
TRBV5-1	TRBD1	NA	TRBJ1-6	CASSLERTGNSPLHF	TGCGCCAGCAGCTTGGAGAGGACAGGGAATTCACCCCTCCACTTT
TRBV7-2	NA	few	TRBJ1-6	CASSPVQGGSPLHF	TGTGCCAGCAGCCCCGTGCAGGGAGGATCACCCCTCCACTTT
TRBV12-3/TRBV12-4	TRBD2	few	TRBJ2-5	CASSLGGIETQYF	TGTGCCAGCAGTTTGGGGGGGATCGAGACCCAGTACTTC
TRBV7-9	NA	few	TRBJ1-3	CASSFTEVPGNTIYF	TGTGCCAGCAGCTTCACGGAGGTCCCTGGAAACACCATATATTTT
TRBV7-2	TRBD2	few	TRBJ2-3	CASSRTSGRTDTQYF	TGTGCCAGCAGCCGTACTAGCGGGAGGACAGATACGCAGTATTTT
TRBV20-1	NA	NA	TRBJ2-7	CSARPMTSYEQYF	TGCAGTGCTAGACCTATGACAAGCTACGAGCAGTACTTC
TRBV10-3	NA	many	TRBJ1-1	CAIRGLWTEDTEAFF	TGTGCCATCAGGGGCCTTTGGACAGAGGACACTGAAGCTTTCTTT
TRBV11-1	TRBD1	few	TRBJ2-5	CASSPWTGTDETQYF	TGTGCCAGCAGCCCTTGGACAGGGACTGACGAGACCCAGTACTTC
TRBV5-1	NA	NA	TRBJ2-2	CASSRETGPLNNGELFF	TGCGCCAGCAGTCGCGAAACAGGGCCCCTTAACAACGGGGAGCTGTTTTTT
TRBV5-8	TRBD2	NA	TRBJ2-5	CASSRSTRLAGSETQYF	TGTGCCAGCAGCAGATCCACCCGACTAGCGGGATCGGAGACCCAGTACTTC
TRBV3-1	NA	few	TRBJ1-3	CASSLSDSGNTTYF	TGTGCCAGCAGCCTTTCAGACTCTGGAAACACCACATATTTT
TRBV6-5	NA	many	TRBJ1-2	CASSYSWIRRRRGNYGYTF	TGTGCCAGCAGTTACTCCTGGATTCGTCGGCGGAGGGGCAACTATGGCTACACCTTC
TRBV10-3	NA	many	TRBJ1-1	CAISEPLGTSRTEAFF	TGTGCCATCAGTGAGCCTTTAGGGACTTCTAGAACTGAAGCTTTCTTT